At least ten counts were recorded for the clone carrying this T cell receptor beta chain. Its antigen is not known. TCRdb reanalysed the multiplex PCR reads using MiXCR and keeps one entry per CDR3 protein. The sample carries 270,000 or so distinct CDR3 sequences, 30% recorded once. Samples came from axillary lymph nodes draining the breast cancer. The sample belongs to a study of breast tumors, draining lymph nodes, adjacent tissues. Study-level findings and limits: Most tumor T cells seemingly derive from lymph node, then expand in tumor. The lymph node origin of tumor T cells was framed as consistent with a hypothesis, not demonstrated. Tumor TCR diversity was below lymph nodes but above nontumor tissue. Compared with basal-like, luminal-like tumors shared significantly more repertoire with nontumor tissue.

Germline CDR1 and CDR2: DFQATT and SNEGSKA (reference sequence). This CDR3 comprises 15 residues. The V gene end was trimmed by 5 bases and the J gene end by 0 bases; junction bases not matched to a gene: 3. Sequences were obtained from axillary lymph node tissue. The clonotype comes from a female donor with breast cancer. Some clones in this sample may be carry-over from other donors' samples. The genes are TRBV20-1 and TRBJ2-6, with 8 bases lining up with TRBD1. CDR3 sequence: CSAGQGNSGANVLTF. The CDR3 DNA follows: TGCAGTGCTGGACAGGGAAACTCTGGGGCCAACGTCCTGACTTTC.